This T cell receptor beta chain derives from a study of human T cells and chemical hapten exposure. Study details: After 6 days, upper back 0.01% DPC patch tests were scored.

Turning to this clonotype: The germline gene is not matched at one end of the junction; a read error may be the cause.

TCRdb re-called the RACE reads through MiXCR, storing one row per CDR3 protein. The sample includes a few hundred thousand distinct CDR3 sequences, about 9% of them seen just once. The CDR3 covers 13 residues. Germline CDR1 reads SSHAT; CDR2 reads FNYEAQ (reference sequence). The time point denotes: pre-sensitization, week 0. Stated treatment: therapeutic diphenylcyclopropenone sensitization with weekly scalp DPC. The clonotype originates from a middle-aged woman with alopecia areata. Some clones in this sample may be carry-over from other donors' samples. The chain recombines TRBV7-7 with TRBJ2-2, with D perhaps given as TRBD1 or TRBD2 (5 bases each). The sample here was whole blood, taken in connection with sensitization to the hapten diphenylcyclopropenone (DPC). This CDR3 is CASRDQDSGELFF. CDR3 in DNA: TGTGCTAGCAGGGACCAAGACTCCGGGGAGCTGTTTTTT.